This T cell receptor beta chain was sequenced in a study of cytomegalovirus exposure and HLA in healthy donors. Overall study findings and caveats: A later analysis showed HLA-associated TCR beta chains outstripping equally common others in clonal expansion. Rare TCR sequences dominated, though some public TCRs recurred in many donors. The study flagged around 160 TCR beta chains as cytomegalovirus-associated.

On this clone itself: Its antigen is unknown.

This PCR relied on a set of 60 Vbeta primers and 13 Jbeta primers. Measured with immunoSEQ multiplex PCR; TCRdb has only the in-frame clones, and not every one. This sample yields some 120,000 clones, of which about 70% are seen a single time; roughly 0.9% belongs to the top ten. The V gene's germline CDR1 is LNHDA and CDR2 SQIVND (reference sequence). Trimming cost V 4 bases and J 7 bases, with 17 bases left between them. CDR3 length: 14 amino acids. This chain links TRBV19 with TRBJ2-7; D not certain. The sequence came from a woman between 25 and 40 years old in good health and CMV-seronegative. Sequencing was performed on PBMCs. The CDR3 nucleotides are TGTGCCAGTAGTACCTATCCGCCTCCCGGGGAGCAGTACTTC. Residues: CASSTYPPPGEQYF.